One and the same sample provided the 20 T cell receptor beta chains below, sequenced in a study of glioma-infiltrating T cells. Amplification of TCR alpha and beta CDR3 regions from RNA used iRepertoire nested multiplex PCR. In TCRdb, the multiplex PCR reads were re-called with MiXCR into one record per CDR3 protein. Of 90,000 to 100,000 distinct CDR3 sequences in the sample, approximately 39% are singletons; the top ten hold 30% to 40%. The material sequenced was glioma tissue, nonneoplastic brain tissue, or PBMCs (not recorded which). The receptor source for this set is a human donor with low-grade glioma or glioblastoma, undergoing nonglioma brain surgery, or in good health (not recorded which).

There are many counts of this clonotype. The CDR3 here is CASSRLRDRASGNTIYF. The CDR3 DNA reads TGTGCCAGCAGCCGTTTGCGGGACAGGGCCTCTGGAAACACCATATATTTT. The V and J genes are TRBV7-9 and TRBJ1-3, with TRBD1 matching over 9 bases. The CDR3 extends over 17 amino acids. V shed 5 bases, J shed 0 bases, and the junction held 8 bases outside the gene matches. CDR1 is SEHNR and CDR2 is FQNEAQ in the germline V gene (reference sequence).

Ten or more counts support this clonotype. This rearrangement joins TRBV7-3 to TRBJ2-2, with D perhaps matching TRBD2 (6 bases). The germline V gene encodes CDR1 SGHTA and CDR2 FQGTGA. The ends were cut back, 5 bases at V and 5 bases at J, with 9 bases in the middle. The CDR3 length is 13 residues. In DNA, the CDR3 is TGTGCCAGCAGCCCGGGACTTACCGGGGAGCTGTTTTTT. Protein product: CASSPGLTGELFF.

This clonotype was recorded at least ten times. The chain is built from TRBV7-7 and TRBJ2-7, with TRBD1 matching over 9 bases. The CDR3 loop spans 15 amino acids. Germline values: CDR1 SSHAT, CDR2 FNYEAQ (reference sequence). Trimming removed 5 bases from V and 4 bases from J; junction bases left unmatched: 9. The CDR3 loop reads CASSVRTGVGYEQYF. CDR3 nucleotides: TGTGCCAGCAGCGTACGGACAGGGGTCGGGTACGAGCAGTACTTC.

V is TRBV29-1 and J is TRBJ2-7; 7 positions match TRBD1. Per the germline V gene, CDR1 is SQVTM and CDR2 is ANQGSEA. The CDR3 totals 13 residues. V lost 8 bases and J lost 0; bases outside the gene matches: 7. CDR3 coding DNA: TGCAGCACGACAGGGACCAGCTCCTACGAGCAGTACTTC. This codes for CSTTGTSSYEQYF.

This clonotype was recorded a few times. A much larger clone is a single base away; this may be a read error. The chain links TRBV12-3 or TRBV12-4 to TRBJ1-1; D uncertain. CDR3 length: 13 amino acids. DNA for the CDR3: TGTGCCAGCAGCCTGACAATGAACACTGAAGCTTCCTTT. Its protein product is CASSLTMNTEASF.

The chain recombines TRBV6-5 with TRBJ2-7; D gene ambiguous. The CDR3 covers 12 residues. The V gene lost 3 bases and the J gene lost 4 bases, with 7 bases spanning the gap. Germline-derived CDR1 and CDR2 are MNHEY and SVGAGI. The CDR3 region has the DNA TGTGCCAGCAGTTATTCCGAATACGAGCAGTACTTC. Encoded protein: CASSYSEYEQYF.

The sample holds many counts of this clonotype. The rearrangement uses TRBV3-1 and TRBJ2-7; D is perhaps TRBD1 (5 bases). Germline V gives CDR1 LGHDT, CDR2 YNNKEL (reference sequence). There are 16 residues in the CDR3. The ends were cut back, 1 base at V and 6 bases at J, with 19 bases in the middle. For the CDR3, the DNA is TGTGCCAGCAGCCAAGGGAGACAGACCCAAATCGGCGAGCAGTACTTC. It encodes CASSQGRQTQIGEQYF.

As to this clonotype: This could be a read error, since a much larger clone is one nucleotide away. This sequence joins TRBV29-1 and TRBJ1-2; D gene ambiguous. Deletions cut 3 bases from V and 10 bases from J, with 6 bases between. Germline V lookup: CDR1 SQVTM, CDR2 ANQGSEA. The CDR3 has 9 residues. For the CDR3, the DNA is TGCAGCGTTGAGAGTGTCTACACCTTC. Amino acids: CSVESVYTF.

This clonotype has more than one count but fewer than ten. A much larger clonotype is one base distant, so this may be a read error. The rearrangement joins TRBV14 to TRBJ1-2; possibly TRBD1 for D (5 bases). The CDR3 totals 14 residues. The germline V gene has CDR1 SGHDN and CDR2 FVKESK. The CDR3 here is CASSQTAIGSGCTF. The CDR3 bases are TGTGCCAGCAGCCAGACAGCTATCGGGTCCGGCTGCACCTTC.

Remarks on this clonotype: A read error is possible here, since a much larger clone lies one base away. The chain employs TRBV9 and TRBJ1-1; perhaps TRBD1 as D (6 bases). The CDR3 extends over 15 amino acids. V lost 8 bases and J lost 3, with 20 bases in between. CDR1 and CDR2 from the germline V gene are SGDLS and YYNGEE. This CDR3 reads CARSFGRGRDTEAFF. In nucleotides, the CDR3 is TGTGCCAGAAGTTTTGGCAGGGGCCGTGACACTGAAGCTTTCTTT. Full variable domain (missing parts from reference TRBV9 and TRBJ1-1): DSGVTQTPKHLITATGQRVTLRCSPRSGDLSVYWYQQSLDQGLQFLIQYYNGEERAKGNILERFSAQQFPDLHSELNLSSLELGDSALYFCARSFGRGRDTEAFFGQGTRLTVV.

The chain carries TRBV12-3 or TRBV12-4 and TRBJ2-1, with D possibly being TRBD2 (6 bases). The CDR3 consists of 17 residues. Deletions cut 0 bases from V and 9 bases from J, with 21 bases between. The CDR3 DNA reads as TGTGCCAGCAGTTTAGCTTTACGGTCATCGGGAGACCTTGAGCAGTTCTTC. This gives the protein CASSLALRSSGDLEQFF.

This sequence joins TRBV5-1 and TRBJ2-5, with 12 nucleotides matching TRBD2. Unmatched junction bases numbered 8, after V lost 0 bases and J lost 5 bases. The germline V gene encodes CDR1 SGHRS and CDR2 YFSETQ. The CDR3 has 17 amino acids. The CDR3 bases are TGCGCCAGCAGCTTGGCCCCTAGCGGGGGGGCCCGGGAGACCCAGTACTTC. Translating gives CASSLAPSGGARETQYF.

The V and J genes are TRBV2 and TRBJ2-5; 9 bases fit TRBD2. In germline, CDR1 is SNHLY, CDR2 FYNNEI. This CDR3 comprises 15 residues. J was trimmed by 4 bases and V by 6 bases; bases with no gene match: 9. CDR3 region: CASSKTSGYGETQYF. The CDR3 DNA reads TGTGCCAGCAGCAAGACTAGCGGATATGGAGAGACCCAGTACTTC.

This clonotype was detected ten times or more. The chain joins TRBV5-1 to TRBJ2-3; TRBD1 matches at 10 bases. The germline gives CDR1 SGHRS, CDR2 YFSETQ. This CDR3 comprises 16 residues. V shed 5 bases and J 5 bases; nucleotides not matched to a gene: 11. The CDR3 DNA is TGCGCCAGCAGTATCACCGGGACAGGGGTTGGAGATACGCAGTATTTT. Protein product: CASSITGTGVGDTQYF.

Many counts were recorded for this clonotype. Written as DNA, the CDR3 is TGCGCCAGCAGCCAGCAGGGGGTCGGAGGCTACACCTTC. It encodes CASSQQGVGGYTF. The V and J genes are TRBV4-1 and TRBJ1-2; 7 bases match TRBD1. The germline CDR1 and CDR2 sequences are MGHRA and YSYEKL. CDR3 length equals 13 residues. J was trimmed by 8 bases and V by 3 bases; bases with no gene match: 6.

This clonotype was counted at least ten times. The chain is built from TRBV5-1 and TRBJ2-3; weak D call: TRBD1 (6 bases). CDR1 and CDR2 (germline): SGHRS, YFSETQ. V was cut by 5 bases and J by 2 bases, with 12 bases left in between. This CDR3 region has 14 residues. The chain's CDR3 is CASRDTGLTDTQYF. The CDR3 DNA reads as TGCGCCAGCAGAGATACAGGGCTCACAGATACGCAGTATTTT.

This clonotype has only a few counts. V is TRBV3-1 and J is TRBJ2-3; TRBD1 aligns across 7 bases. This CDR3 spans 16 amino acids. Germline-derived CDR1 and CDR2 are LGHDT and YNNKEL (reference sequence). Trimming removed 4 bases from V and 8 bases from J; junction bases left unmatched: 15. The CDR3 region has the DNA TGTGCCAGCAGCCCTGGGACAGCTGGTAGTAGAGTTACGCAGTATTTT. Translating it yields CASSPGTAGSRVTQYF.

This chain connects TRBV6-2 or TRBV6-3 to TRBJ2-7, with 7 bases lining up with TRBD1. Trimming took 6 bases from V and 1 from J; bases not matched to a gene: 3. The CDR3 contains 13 residues. Germline V CDR1 and CDR2: MNHEY, SVGEGT. DNA of the CDR3: TGTGCCAGCAGGGCAGGGGGATCCTACGAGCAGTACTTC. It translates to CASRAGGSYEQYF.

The chain uses TRBV29-1 and TRBJ2-5, with D perhaps matching TRBD2 (6 bases). The CDR3 totals 14 residues. Trimming cost V 0 bases and J 4 bases, with 12 bases left between them. CDR1 is SQVTM, CDR2 ANQGSEA, per germline. Here the CDR3 DNA reads TGCAGCGTTGAAGAGGGAGGAGGCGCAGAGACCCAGTACTTC. It is translated as CSVEEGGGAETQYF. Looking up the rest from reference TRBV29-1 and TRBJ2-5 gives the full variable domain: SAVISQKPSRDICQRGTSLTIQCQVDSQVTMMFWYRQQPGQSLTLIATANQGSEATYESGFVIDKFPISRPNLTFSTLTVSNMSPEDSSIYLCSVEEGGGAETQYFGPGTRLLVL.

Note on this clonotype: One end of the junction is discordant with germline, which a read error may explain. The V and J genes are TRBV18 and TRBJ2-7; maybe TRBD1 (6 bases). CDR1 and CDR2 (germline): KGHSH, LQKENI. This CDR3 spans 15 amino acids. The CDR3, as DNA: TGTGTCAGCTCACCGGGACATGGGTTCTCCTACGAGCAGTACTTC. This sequence encodes CVSSPGHGFSYEQYF.